The 17 T cell receptor beta chains reported below all come from one sample, sequenced in a study of shared clonotypes between healthy human individuals. This table comes from immunoSEQ multiplex PCR, and its TCRdb copy is limited to in-frame clones, with some not included. The table has some 2.1 million clones, 93% seen once. Naive-designated CD8 cells lacked CD45RO, were positively enriched for CCR7, and omitted terminally differentiated effector memory CD45RA+ cells. Sequenced material: naive CD8+ T cells from PBMCs. Receptors originate from a man aged 18 to 30 in good health. Some clones in this sample may be carry-over from other donors' samples.

The chain has TRBV15 and TRBJ1-1, with D possibly TRBD1 on 5 matching bases. The CDR3 extends over 17 amino acids. Germline CDR1 is LNHNV and CDR2 is YYDKDF (reference sequence). V lost 0 bases to trimming and J lost 1 base, with 15 bases between them. Here the CDR3 DNA reads TGTGCCACCAGCAGAGATCGAAACGGCAGGGCGAACACTGAAGCTTTCTTT. It is translated as CATSRDRNGRANTEAFF.

The rearrangement uses TRBV28 and TRBJ2-3; weak D call: TRBD2 (6 bases). The CDR3 consists of 16 residues. Trimming removed 3 bases from V and 5 bases from J, with 18 bases in between. Per the germline V gene, CDR1 is MDHEN and CDR2 is SYDVKM. Written as DNA, the CDR3 is TGTGCCAGCAGTTTTCCGGGGGAGAAGGGGCTAGATACGCAGTATTTT. Protein sequence: CASSFPGEKGLDTQYF.

The J gene is TRBJ2-7, the V gene TRBV5-1; D may correspond to TRBD1 or TRBD2 (6 bases each). The CDR3 covers 21 residues. Trimming took 1 base from V and 2 from J, leaving 31 bases between them. The germline V gene encodes CDR1 SGHRS and CDR2 YFSETQ. CDR3 loop: CASSLSTHREDVGLSPYEQYF. The CDR3 DNA sequence: TGCGCCAGCAGCTTGTCAACCCACAGGGAGGATGTCGGTCTAAGCCCCTACGAGCAGTACTTC.

This chain uses TRBV7-9 with TRBJ2-1; 11 nucleotides agree with TRBD2. The trim removed 2 bases at V and 9 bases at J, leaving 18 bases unmatched. The CDR3 consists of 19 residues. Looked up from germline, CDR1 is SEHNR and CDR2 is FQNEAQ (reference sequence). The CDR3 here is CASSLPGTGTSGSGGEQFF. As DNA, the CDR3 is TGTGCCAGCAGCTTACCCGGGACTGGGACTAGCGGCTCTGGTGGTGAGCAGTTCTTC.

The gene calls are TRBV11-2 and TRBJ2-1; 12 bases match TRBD2. Germline assignment: CDR1 SGHAT and CDR2 FQNNGV. V dropped 3 bases and J dropped 12; count of bases not matched to a gene: 6. This CDR3 is built from 14 residues. The DNA of the CDR3 is TGTGCCAGCAGCTTCGCTAGCGGGAGGGACGGGCAGTTCTTC. It encodes CASSFASGRDGQFF.

The chain is built from TRBV14 and TRBJ1-2; D is unclear. CDR1 is SGHDN and CDR2 is FVKESK in the germline V gene. With 0 bases removed from V and 6 bases from J, the gap between germline ends came to 8 bases. This CDR3 region has 13 residues. This CDR3 reads CASSQDRGNGYTF. The CDR3 coding sequence is TGTGCCAGCAGCCAAGACCGGGGAAATGGCTACACCTTC.

The genes are TRBV5-1 and TRBJ1-2; D gene unclear. Per the germline V gene, CDR1 is SGHRS and CDR2 is YFSETQ. The CDR3 contains 14 residues. Trimming took off 0 bases at V and 1 base at J, with 7 bases between the two ends. This CDR3 is CASSLEYNNYGYTF. In nucleotides, the CDR3 is TGCGCCAGCAGCTTGGAATACAATAACTATGGCTACACCTTC.

The chain carries TRBV13 and TRBJ2-1; D is possibly TRBD1 or TRBD2 (5 bases each). This CDR3 has 14 amino acids. The V end was cut by 3 bases, the J end by 6 bases, with 12 bases between. Germline CDR1 reads PRHDT; CDR2 reads FYEKMQ (reference sequence). CDR3 in amino acids: CASSLSGRGNEQFF. In DNA, the CDR3 is TGTGCCAGCAGCTTGAGCGGTAGGGGCAATGAGCAGTTCTTC.

This chain connects TRBV5-6 to TRBJ1-2; possibly TRBD1 for D (6 bases). Trimming cost V 4 bases and J 4 bases, with 14 bases left between them. Germline V gives CDR1 SGHDT, CDR2 YYEEEE. This CDR3 is 14 amino acids long. The CDR3 nucleotides read TGTGCCAGCAGCGAAGTAGGGACATCCTATGGCTACACCTTC. This translates into CASSEVGTSYGYTF.

The genes are TRBV30 and TRBJ2-5, with 9 positions matching TRBD2. Trimming removed 3 bases from V and 0 bases from J; junction bases left unmatched: 8. This CDR3 is built from 16 residues. Germline V CDR1 and CDR2: GTSNPN, SVGIG (reference sequence). CDR3 in DNA: TGTGCCTGGAGCGGACCGACTAGCGGATACCAAGAGACCCAGTACTTC. It specifies CAWSGPTSGYQETQYF.

The chain couples TRBV28 to TRBJ2-5; TRBD1 is a possible D gene (5 bases). Germline V CDR1 and CDR2: MDHEN, SYDVKM. This CDR3 has 16 residues. The V end lost 1 base, the J end lost 3 bases, and 15 bases lay between the germline ends. The CDR3 loop is CASSLSLATDKETQYF. The CDR3 nucleotides read TGTGCCAGCAGTTTATCCCTCGCGACAGACAAAGAGACCCAGTACTTC.

The V call is TRBV5-4, the J call TRBJ1-2; 8 bases line up with TRBD1. J gave up 4 bases and V 1 base, and 3 bases lay outside the gene matches. CDR3 length: 14 residues. Germline-derived CDR1 and CDR2 are SGHNT and YYREEE (reference sequence). CDR3 protein: CASSLTGTGYGYTF. CDR3 DNA sequence: TGTGCCAGCAGCTTGACCGGGACAGGCTATGGCTACACCTTC.

The chain is built from TRBV2 and TRBJ1-1, with no clear D. The CDR3 loop spans 14 amino acids. V was cut by 7 bases and J by 5 bases, with 17 bases left in between. Germline V gene sequence: CDR1 SNHLY, CDR2 FYNNEI. The CDR3 nucleotides are TGTGCCAGCAACACCTTTATCCGTGGGACTGAAGCTTTCTTT. This encodes CASNTFIRGTEAFF.

The sample holds one count of this clone. This chain joins TRBV4-1 and TRBJ2-3, with 7 positions matching TRBD2. The germline V gene has CDR1 MGHRA and CDR2 YSYEKL. V lost 6 bases and J lost 0; bases outside the gene matches: 9. The CDR3 is 16 residues long. CDR3 DNA sequence: TGCGCCAGCAGTCCTGTAGGGAGGGCTAGCACAGATACGCAGTATTTT. Amino acids: CASSPVGRASTDTQYF.

This clone was seen once. The chain links TRBV15 to TRBJ1-3; tentatively, D is TRBD1 (5 bases). CDR3 length: 17 amino acids. V gave up 0 bases and J gave up 4 bases, with 16 bases separating them. The V gene's germline CDR1 is LNHNV and CDR2 YYDKDF (reference sequence). The CDR3 DNA reads as TGTGCCACCAGCAGAGATGAGGGCCGGGGGAGCGGAAACACCATATATTTT. Residues: CATSRDEGRGSGNTIYF.

In its sample, this clone was seen once. The rearrangement uses TRBV11-3 and TRBJ2-1; TRBD2 matches at 13 bases. Per germline, CDR1 SGHNT and CDR2 YENEEA. The CDR3 length is 16 residues. V lost 4 bases to trimming and J lost 6 bases; unmatched junction nucleotides: 6. In DNA form, the CDR3 reads TGTGCCAGCAGCTCTTGGACTAGCGGGAGCGGCAATGAGCAGTTCTTC. This codes for CASSSWTSGSGNEQFF. Based on the CDR3 plus reference TRBV11-3 and TRBJ2-1, the full variable domain is EAGVVQSPRYKIIEKKQPVAFWCNPISGHNTLYWYLQNLGQGPELLIRYENEEAVDDSQLPKDRFSAERLKGVDSTLKIQPAELGDSAVYLCASSSWTSGSGNEQFFGPGTRLTVL.

The J gene is TRBJ2-5, the V gene TRBV28; tentative D call: TRBD1 (6 bases). Trimming shortened V by 6 bases and J by 3 bases, and 17 bases separated the two germline ends. The CDR3 consists of 15 residues. Germline CDR1 is MDHEN and CDR2 is SYDVKM. The CDR3 region is CASRTASGTKETQYF. The CDR3 DNA is TGTGCCAGCAGAACCGCGTCCGGGACAAAAGAGACCCAGTACTTC.